One sample yielded the 22 T cell receptor beta chains listed below, sequenced in a study of shared clonotypes between healthy human individuals. Repertoires were generated with immunoSEQ multiplex PCR, while TCRdb's copy carries only in-frame clones and drops some. The profile covers about 460,000 clones, with 75% to 80% appearing a single time and around 12% taken by the ten largest. The source material was PBMCs. These receptors were collected from a middle-aged woman in good health. Some clones in this sample may be carry-over from other donors' samples.

The chain employs TRBV28 and TRBJ2-1; 16 positions agree with TRBD2. J gave up 8 bases and V 4 bases, and 5 bases lay outside the gene matches. This CDR3 is built from 16 residues. Germline CDR1 reads MDHEN; CDR2 reads SYDVKM. The chain's CDR3 is CASSSRGTSGRDEQFF. The CDR3 DNA reads as TGTGCCAGCAGTTCCCGCGGGACTAGCGGGAGGGATGAGCAGTTCTTC.

The V gene is TRBV5-4, the J gene TRBJ2-7; 9 positions match TRBD1. This CDR3 spans 13 amino acids. Trimming removed 4 bases from V and 5 bases from J; junction bases left unmatched: 4. The germline gives CDR1 SGHNT, CDR2 YYREEE (reference sequence). CDR3 sequence: CASSGTGLNEQYF. DNA for the CDR3: TGTGCCAGCAGCGGGACAGGGCTAAACGAGCAGTACTTC.

The genes are TRBV29-1 and TRBJ2-7; 11 bases agree with TRBD2. The CDR3 is made up of 14 amino acids. Germline-derived CDR1 and CDR2 are SQVTM and ANQGSEA. V was clipped by 3 bases and J by 0 bases; unmatched bases: 1. The CDR3 region has the DNA TGCAGCGTTGACGGGACTAGCGGCTCCTACGAGCAGTACTTC. Translated: CSVDGTSGSYEQYF.

The genes are TRBV18 and TRBJ1-5, with D tentatively TRBD1 (5 bases). The CDR3 has 15 amino acids. Germline assignment: CDR1 KGHSH and CDR2 LQKENI. Trimming cost V 6 bases and J 0 bases, with 12 bases left between them. The CDR3 coding sequence is TGTGCCAGCTCTTCCGGGGGGAATAGCAATCAGCCCCAGCATTTT. This encodes CASSSGGNSNQPQHF.

J is TRBJ2-3 and V is TRBV10-3; 10 nucleotides match TRBD2. CDR3 size: 18 residues. Trimming cost V 4 bases and J 0 bases; bases outside gene matches: 10. Looked up from germline, CDR1 is ENHRY and CDR2 is SYGVKD. In DNA form, the CDR3 reads TGTGCCATCAGTGGATTTCCTAGCGGGAGACCCAGCACAGATACGCAGTATTTT. Translation gives CAISGFPSGRPSTDTQYF.

Turning to this clone: Distinct nucleotide sequences in the sample also encode this CDR3. V and J are TRBV28 and TRBJ2-7, with TRBD1 as a possible D gene (6 bases). Deletions cut 4 bases from V and 2 bases from J, with 9 bases between. The CDR3 runs 13 residues. The germline CDR1 and CDR2 sequences are MDHEN and SYDVKM. In DNA form, the CDR3 reads TGTGCCAGCAGTTCACAGGGTCCCTACGAGCAGTACTTC. It yields the protein CASSSQGPYEQYF.

In this sample, this clone turned up a few times. The V and J genes are TRBV10-2 and TRBJ1-4, with D possibly being TRBD1 (5 bases). The CDR3 has 13 residues. With 7 bases removed from V and 6 bases from J, the gap between germline ends came to 12 bases. The germline V gene has CDR1 WSHSY and CDR2 SAAADI. Written as DNA, the CDR3 is TGCGCCAGCACCGGGACGGATCATGAAAAACTGTTTTTT. Amino acids: CASTGTDHEKLFF.

In its sample, this clone was seen a few times. Within the sample, other DNA sequences also encode this same CDR3. The chain uses TRBV15 and TRBJ1-3, with 7 bases that match TRBD1. CDR3 length equals 16 residues. V gave up 0 bases and J gave up 0 bases; unmatched junction bases: 2. Germline CDR1 reads LNHNV; CDR2 reads YYDKDF (reference sequence). CDR3 loop: CATSRDRGSSGNTIYF. CDR3 nucleotides: TGTGCCACCAGCAGAGACAGGGGGAGCTCTGGAAACACCATATATTTT.

The gene calls are TRBV5-1 and TRBJ2-2, with 11 positions matching TRBD2. This CDR3 has 17 residues. CDR1 SGHRS and CDR2 YFSETQ come from the germline V gene. V was clipped by 0 bases and J by 6 bases; unmatched bases: 7. The CDR3 nucleotides are TGCGCCAGCAGCTTGGACGTAGCGGGAGGGCCCTCCGGGGAGCTGTTTTTT. Protein: CASSLDVAGGPSGELFF.

This clone has just one count. The V gene is TRBV7-9, the J gene TRBJ2-3, with 8 positions matching TRBD1. Germline V CDR1 and CDR2: SEHNR, FQNEAQ (reference sequence). V gave up 5 bases and J gave up 4 bases; unmatched junction bases: 8. The CDR3 contains 15 residues. The CDR3 nucleotides are TGTGCCAGCAGCGACGGGACAGGTGGGCCAGATACGCAGTATTTT. Translated, it gives CASSDGTGGPDTQYF.

V gene TRBV7-9 combines with J gene TRBJ2-1; possibly TRBD1 for D (5 bases). The CDR3 consists of 16 residues. V lost 4 bases to trimming and J lost 0 bases, with 13 bases between them. Germline values: CDR1 SEHNR, CDR2 FQNEAQ (reference sequence). This CDR3 reads CASSSLWTRSYNEQFF. The CDR3 DNA reads as TGTGCCAGCAGCTCCCTCTGGACACGCTCCTACAATGAGCAGTTCTTC.

This clone has at least ten counts. The V and J genes are TRBV18 and TRBJ1-4; maybe TRBD1 (5 bases). Germline CDR1 and CDR2: KGHSH and LQKENI. The V end was cut by 1 base, the J end by 8 bases, with 17 bases between. The CDR3 has 16 amino acids. The CDR3 here is CASSPLTGERREKLFF. In DNA, the CDR3 is TGTGCCAGCTCACCACTAACAGGAGAACGTAGGGAAAAACTGTTTTTT.

This clone was counted a few times. The V call is TRBV7-6, the J call TRBJ2-5; the D gene is possibly TRBD2 (7 bases). Trimming removed 1 base at V and 5 bases at J, with 17 bases between. The germline CDR1 and CDR2 sequences are SGHVS and FNYEAQ. This CDR3 has 16 amino acids. CDR3 amino acids: CASSLVGGAARETQYF. The CDR3 bases are TGTGCCAGCAGCTTAGTAGGGGGGGCAGCCCGTGAGACCCAGTACTTC.

This clone occurred a few times. The genes are TRBV30 and TRBJ2-3, with 7 bases that match TRBD1. CDR3 size: 13 residues. CDR1 and CDR2 from the germline V gene are GTSNPN and SVGIG (reference sequence). Trimming removed 4 bases from V and 4 bases from J; junction bases left unmatched: 5. CDR3: CAWTRGLADTQYF. The CDR3 DNA sequence: TGTGCCTGGACCAGGGGGTTGGCAGATACGCAGTATTTT.

The chain is built from TRBV29-1 and TRBJ2-5; a possible D gene is TRBD2 (6 bases). The V gene lost 4 bases and the J gene lost 5 bases, with 14 bases spanning the gap. CDR3 size: 13 residues. Germline-derived CDR1 and CDR2 are SQVTM and ANQGSEA. The CDR3 sequence is CSVATGVAETQYF. In nucleotides, the CDR3 is TGCAGCGTTGCGACGGGAGTCGCGGAGACCCAGTACTTC. The whole variable domain, filled in from reference TRBV29-1 and TRBJ2-5, reads SAVISQKPSRDICQRGTSLTIQCQVDSQVTMMFWYRQQPGQSLTLIATANQGSEATYESGFVIDKFPISRPNLTFSTLTVSNMSPEDSSIYLCSVATGVAETQYFGPGTRLLVL.

Remarks on this clone: This likely came from a read error, as a far larger clone is one base away. This chain joins TRBV2 and TRBJ2-7; D perhaps matches TRBD1 (6 bases). This CDR3 spans 14 amino acids. Trimming cost V 11 bases and J 7 bases, with 24 bases left between them. CDR1 is SNHLY and CDR2 is FYNNEI in the germline V gene. The DNA of the CDR3 is TGTGCCTGCCTTAGACCAGACAGGCCGTTGGAGCAGTACTTC. Protein sequence: CACLRPDRPLEQYF.

The table lists this clone with a count of one. The chain recombines TRBV30 with TRBJ2-1, with no clear D. Germline CDR1 and CDR2: GTSNPN and SVGIG (reference sequence). The CDR3 is 11 residues long. Deletions cut 4 bases from V and 4 bases from J, with 5 bases between. The CDR3 here is CAWTEYNEQFF. DNA for the CDR3: TGTGCCTGGACGGAGTACAATGAGCAGTTCTTC.

The chain carries TRBV2 and TRBJ1-5; D may be TRBD1 (6 bases). Trimming took off 2 bases at V and 14 bases at J, with 13 bases between the two ends. Germline values: CDR1 SNHLY, CDR2 FYNNEI. This CDR3 comprises 12 residues. Here the CDR3 DNA reads TGTGCCAGCAGTGAATTGGGGACAACTAAGCATTTT. Encoded protein: CASSELGTTKHF.

A single count supports this clone. This chain uses TRBV29-1 with TRBJ2-2; TRBD2 matches 8 bases. CDR3 length: 16 amino acids. The J segment lost 2 bases and the V segment lost 4 bases, leaving 9 bases of the junction unmatched. Germline assignment: CDR1 SQVTM and CDR2 ANQGSEA. The CDR3 DNA reads as TGCAGCGTTGCAGTTAGCGGGGCACGAAACACCGGGGAGCTGTTTTTT. This translates into CSVAVSGARNTGELFF.

This rearrangement joins TRBV7-2 to TRBJ2-7; maybe TRBD1 (6 bases). Trimming cost V 4 bases and J 0 bases, with 13 bases left between them. The CDR3 extends over 15 amino acids. CDR1 SGHTA and CDR2 FQGNSA come from the germline V gene. CDR3 sequence reads: CASSSDSLSSYEQYF. The DNA for the CDR3 is TGTGCCAGCAGCTCGGACAGTTTAAGCTCCTACGAGCAGTACTTC.

The chain recombines TRBV4-2 with TRBJ1-1; D might be TRBD1 (6 bases). The CDR3 extends over 15 amino acids. Germline CDR1 reads LGHNA; CDR2 reads YNFKEQ. Trimming pared 3 bases from V and 1 base from J, leaving 12 bases between. CDR3: CASSHGRTANTEAFF. In nucleotides, the CDR3 is TGTGCCAGCAGCCACGGACGGACAGCGAACACTGAAGCTTTCTTT.

V gene TRBV7-9 combines with J gene TRBJ2-2; D gene ambiguous. This CDR3 has 12 amino acids. Trimming pared 3 bases from V and 6 bases from J, leaving 5 bases between. The V gene's germline CDR1 is SEHNR and CDR2 FQNEAQ (reference sequence). The CDR3 nucleotides read TGTGCCAGCAGCTTGGTTCCCGGGGAGCTGTTTTTT. This sequence encodes CASSLVPGELFF.